Following are 30 T cell receptor beta chains from one sample sequenced in a study of cytomegalovirus exposure and HLA in healthy donors. A multiplex PCR was run with 60 Vbeta primers and 13 Jbeta primers. The method was immunoSEQ multiplex PCR; TCRdb's version includes in-frame clones alone and lacks a portion of them. This sample yields 200,000 or so clones, of which approximately 88% are seen a single time; roughly 0.66% belongs to the top ten. The sample was PBMCs. The source is a boy between 2 and 10 years old in good health and CMV-seronegative.

The chain joins TRBV7-9 to TRBJ1-1, with D maybe TRBD1 (5 bases). The CDR3 covers 15 residues. V was clipped by 0 bases and J by 7 bases, with 15 bases between them. The V gene's germline CDR1 is SEHNR and CDR2 FQNEAQ (reference sequence). The CDR3 DNA reads as TGTGCCAGCAGCTTAGCGGCGTGGCAGGGATATGAAGCTTTCTTT. Translated, it gives CASSLAAWQGYEAFF.

The V and J genes are TRBV11-2 and TRBJ2-1; 7 nucleotides line up with TRBD2. The CDR3 consists of 15 residues. Germline V gene data show CDR1 as SGHAT and CDR2 as FQNNGV. With V trimmed by 4 bases and J by 4 bases, 7 bases remained unmatched. The CDR3 sequence: CASSSSSGDYNEQFF. CDR3 nucleotide sequence: TGTGCCAGCAGCTCCTCGAGCGGGGATTACAATGAGCAGTTCTTC.

V is TRBV2 and J is TRBJ2-5, with D perhaps matching TRBD1 (5 bases). TRBJ2-7 explains the end of the DNA better; the J call may be wrong. Germline V CDR1 and CDR2: SNHLY, FYNNEI. The CDR3 contains 14 residues. The CDR3, as DNA: TGTGCCAGCAGTGAGTCGCCGGCAGGGAACGAGCAGTACTTC. This codes for CASSESPAGNEQYF.

This clone has only one observation. The chain combines TRBV30 with TRBJ2-6; D unresolved. Germline values: CDR1 GTSNPN, CDR2 SVGIG (reference sequence). V was shortened by 2 bases and J by 2 bases, with 4 bases between the two germline ends. The CDR3 has 13 residues. The CDR3: CAWSLAGANVLTF. The CDR3 DNA reads TGTGCCTGGAGTCTAGCTGGGGCCAACGTCCTGACTTTC.

This chain connects TRBV6-1 to TRBJ2-3, with a tentative D call TRBD2 (6 bases). Trimming took 2 bases from V and 6 from J, leaving 15 bases between them. The CDR3 has 15 residues. In germline, CDR1 is MNHNS, CDR2 SASEGT. CDR3 loop: CASSEWDSLRDTQYF. The CDR3 DNA reads as TGTGCCAGCAGTGAATGGGACTCCTTGAGGGATACGCAGTATTTT.

The gene calls are TRBV13 and TRBJ2-7; weak D call: TRBD1 (6 bases). The CDR3 runs 14 residues. Trimming shortened V by 5 bases and J by 0 bases, and 11 bases separated the two germline ends. CDR1 is PRHDT, CDR2 FYEKMQ, per germline (reference sequence). The CDR3 region has the DNA TGTGCCAGCAGCCAGCGACAGGACTCCTACGAGCAGTACTTC. Translated, it gives CASSQRQDSYEQYF.

This CDR3 is CASSQDIGSSTDTQYF. CDR3 DNA sequence: TGCGCCAGCAGCCAAGATATCGGGTCGTCCACAGATACGCAGTATTTT. The chain uses TRBV4-1 and TRBJ2-3, with unresolved D. This CDR3 spans 16 amino acids. The germline CDR1 and CDR2 sequences are MGHRA and YSYEKL. The V end was cut by 0 bases, the J end by 2 bases, with 12 bases between.

This clone appeared once. V and J are TRBV19 and TRBJ1-5, with D unresolved. Trimming took off 0 bases at V and 4 bases at J, with 4 bases between the two ends. The germline gives CDR1 LNHDA, CDR2 SQIVND (reference sequence). The CDR3 sequence is 13 residues long. In nucleotides, the CDR3 is TGTGCCAGTAGTATAGACGTTAATCAGCCCCAGCATTTT. Translated: CASSIDVNQPQHF.

The chain links TRBV6-5 to TRBJ2-2; 7 bases agree with TRBD2. The V gene end was trimmed by 6 bases and the J gene end by 7 bases; junction bases not matched to a gene: 5. The CDR3 length is 13 residues. Germline V CDR1 and CDR2: MNHEY, SVGAGI. The CDR3 region is CASRGLDLGELFF. As DNA, the CDR3 is TGTGCCAGCAGAGGACTAGATCTCGGGGAGCTGTTTTTT.

The CDR3 sequence: CASSLTGHEQFF. The DNA of the CDR3 is TGTGCCAGCAGCTTAACAGGGCATGAGCAGTTCTTC. This chain uses TRBV14 with TRBJ2-1; possibly TRBD1 for D (6 bases). The V end was cut by 5 bases, the J end by 8 bases, with 10 bases between. This CDR3 spans 12 amino acids. CDR1 is SGHDN and CDR2 is FVKESK in the germline V gene. Complete variable domain (other parts from reference TRBV14 and TRBJ2-1): EAGVTQFPSHSVIEKGQTVTLRCDPISGHDNLYWYRRVMGKEIKFLLHFVKESKQDESGMPNNRFLAERTGGTYSTLKVQPAELEDSGVYFCASSLTGHEQFFGPGTRLTVL.

This rearrangement joins TRBV7-8 to TRBJ2-1, with D perhaps TRBD1 (8 bases). Germline CDR1 reads SGHVS; CDR2 reads FQNEAQ. The CDR3 has 14 amino acids. Trimming removed 5 bases at V and 6 bases at J, with 14 bases between. In nucleotides, the CDR3 is TGTGCCAGCAGCCAGGGGGCTAGCGGCAATGAGCAGTTCTTC. As protein: CASSQGASGNEQFF. Full variable domain (missing parts from reference TRBV7-8 and TRBJ2-1): GAGVSQSPRYKVAKRGQDVALRCDPISGHVSLFWYQQALGQGPEFLTYFQNEAQLDKSGLPSDRFFAERPEGSVSTLKIQRTQQEDSAVYLCASSQGASGNEQFFGPGTRLTVL.

The chain couples TRBV30 to TRBJ2-1; TRBD2 is a possible D gene (5 bases). V was cut by 0 bases and J by 8 bases, with 11 bases left in between. The CDR3 runs 13 residues. In germline, CDR1 is GTSNPN, CDR2 SVGIG (reference sequence). For the CDR3, the DNA is TGTGCCTGGAGTGTAAACTGGCGGGATGAGCAGTTCTTC. Translated: CAWSVNWRDEQFF.

This clone was counted between two and nine times. The chain is built from TRBV30 and TRBJ1-1, with D perhaps matching TRBD1 (5 bases). Trimming shortened V by 6 bases and J by 10 bases, and 27 bases separated the two germline ends. CDR3 length equals 15 residues. Germline V gene lookup returns CDR1 GTSNPN and CDR2 SVGIG (reference sequence). The CDR3, as DNA: TGTGCCTGTCAACCGGGACTCATGCGATCTACGGGAGCTTTCTTT. It encodes CACQPGLMRSTGAFF. The full variable domain, with the rest looked up from reference TRBV30 and TRBJ1-1, is SQTIHQWPATLVQPVGSPLSLECTVEGTSNPNLYWYRQAAGRGLQLLFYSVGIGQISSEVPQNLSASRPQDRQFILSSKKLLLSDSGFYLCACQPGLMRSTGAFFGQGTRLTVV.

The CDR3 protein is CASSVQAGLYSGNTIYF. The CDR3 DNA follows: TGTGCCAGCAGCGTACAGGCAGGGCTCTACTCTGGAAACACCATATATTTT. The chain is built from TRBV9 and TRBJ1-3; possible D gene TRBD1, 5 bases. The CDR3 runs 17 residues. The germline gives CDR1 SGDLS, CDR2 YYNGEE. Trimming took 1 base from V and 0 from J, leaving 14 bases between them.

The chain recombines TRBV29-1 with TRBJ2-1; 8 nucleotides align to TRBD1. V trimming: 2 bases; J trimming: 0 bases; junction bases outside the gene matches: 18. CDR3 length: 20 amino acids. Germline V gene sequence: CDR1 SQVTM, CDR2 ANQGSEA. The CDR3 sequence is CSVETAGTGLTYSSYNEQFF. The CDR3 DNA reads TGCAGCGTTGAAACAGCCGGGACAGGCCTTACCTACAGCTCCTACAATGAGCAGTTCTTC.

The chain carries TRBV6-1 and TRBJ2-7; D unclear. Per germline, CDR1 MNHNS and CDR2 SASEGT. CDR3 size: 14 residues. V dropped 5 bases and J dropped 2 bases, with 13 bases sitting between them. CDR3 loop: CASSLNTNPYEQYF. In nucleotides, the CDR3 is TGTGCCAGCAGTTTGAATACAAATCCCTACGAGCAGTACTTC.

The chain carries TRBV19 and TRBJ1-1; tentative D call: TRBD1 (5 bases). Per the germline V gene, CDR1 is LNHDA and CDR2 is SQIVND (reference sequence). The CDR3 extends over 14 amino acids. Trimming removed 6 bases at V and 3 bases at J, with 14 bases between. Written as DNA, the CDR3 is TGTGCCAGTAGCCCCTCCGGGGGGGACACTGAAGCTTTCTTT. Its translation is CASSPSGGDTEAFF.

The J gene is TRBJ1-5, the V gene TRBV19; TRBD1 might be the D (6 bases). Germline V gene data show CDR1 as LNHDA and CDR2 as SQIVND (reference sequence). This CDR3 has 16 amino acids. V lost 2 bases and J lost 0, with 11 bases in between. The CDR3, as DNA: TGTGCCAGTAGTATATATGCGGGGGCTAGCAATCAGCCCCAGCATTTT. Protein: CASSIYAGASNQPQHF.

The rearrangement joins TRBV6-5 to TRBJ2-1; D is perhaps TRBD1 (5 bases). Germline V gene data show CDR1 as MNHEY and CDR2 as SVGAGI. The CDR3 is made up of 13 amino acids. Trimming cost V 4 bases and J 5 bases, with 9 bases left between them. Here the CDR3 reads CASSSQGHNEQFF. In DNA form, the CDR3 reads TGTGCCAGCAGTTCCCAGGGTCACAATGAGCAGTTCTTC.

V is TRBV10-3 and J is TRBJ1-3; TRBD1 is a possible D gene (6 bases). Trimming shortened V by 5 bases and J by 4 bases, and 15 bases separated the two germline ends. CDR3 size: 15 residues. CDR1 is ENHRY and CDR2 is SYGVKD in the germline V gene. The CDR3 DNA reads TGTGCCATCAGTAACAGGGAAGTAACAGGAAACACCATATATTTT. It yields the protein CAISNREVTGNTIYF.

The chain is built from TRBV5-1 and TRBJ1-2; 10 nucleotides line up with TRBD1. The germline V gene encodes CDR1 SGHRS and CDR2 YFSETQ. The ends lost 4 bases at V and 7 bases at J; junction bases unmatched: 7. There are 14 residues in the CDR3. CDR3 nucleotide sequence: TGCGCCAGCAGCCCGTCGACAGGGGGCTTTGGCTACACCTTC. This codes for CASSPSTGGFGYTF.

The rearrangement joins TRBV5-1 to TRBJ2-3, with no clear D. The CDR3 consists of 13 residues. V was pared by 0 bases and J by 4 bases, with 6 bases between. The germline CDR1 and CDR2 sequences are SGHRS and YFSETQ. The CDR3 spells CASSLGEADTQYF. CDR3 nucleotide sequence: TGCGCCAGCAGCTTGGGCGAGGCAGATACGCAGTATTTT.

This chain links TRBV20-1 with TRBJ1-1; D uncertain. V was clipped by 6 bases and J by 1 base, with 6 bases between them. The CDR3 is 11 amino acids. In germline, CDR1 is DFQATT, CDR2 SNEGSKA (reference sequence). Written as DNA, the CDR3 is TGCAGTGCCGGGGAGAACACTGAAGCTTTCTTT. Protein product: CSAGENTEAFF.

The V gene is TRBV28, the J gene TRBJ2-7; 9 positions match TRBD1. Trimming took 6 bases from V and 1 from J; bases not matched to a gene: 7. CDR1 and CDR2 from the germline V gene are MDHEN and SYDVKM. The CDR3 length is 15 residues. This CDR3 is CASSLPGQGSYEQYF. The DNA for the CDR3 is TGTGCCAGCAGCCTTCCGGGACAGGGTTCCTACGAGCAGTACTTC.

There are a few counts of this clone. The chain uses TRBV6-6 and TRBJ1-4, with D hard to call. This CDR3 is 13 amino acids long. V was pared by 6 bases and J by 8 bases, with 13 bases between. Looked up from germline, CDR1 is MNHNY and CDR2 is SVGAGI (reference sequence). The CDR3 loop is CASSPAGSEKLFF. Here the CDR3 DNA reads TGTGCCAGCAGCCCCGCGGGCAGCGAAAAACTGTTTTTT.

The V call is TRBV19, the J call TRBJ2-7; a weak D match, TRBD2 (6 bases). Germline V gene sequence: CDR1 LNHDA, CDR2 SQIVND (reference sequence). This CDR3 region has 14 residues. V lost 3 bases and J lost 3, with 12 bases in between. The CDR3 bases are TGTGCCAGTAGTATGAACCCGGGAGACTACGAGCAGTACTTC. Protein: CASSMNPGDYEQYF.

The rearrangement links TRBV4-1 to TRBJ2-1, with D unclear. Germline values: CDR1 MGHRA, CDR2 YSYEKL. V lost 1 base and J 6 bases, leaving 10 bases between the germline ends. There are 14 residues in the CDR3. The CDR3 loop reads CASSQVFRGNEQFF. The CDR3 DNA reads TGCGCCAGCAGCCAAGTTTTCAGAGGCAATGAGCAGTTCTTC.

The count of this clone is one. V gene TRBV29-1 combines with J gene TRBJ2-7, with 14 bases fitting TRBD2. This CDR3 spans 15 amino acids. Looked up from germline, CDR1 is SQVTM and CDR2 is ANQGSEA. V shed 0 bases, J shed 6 bases, and the junction held 4 bases outside the gene matches. CDR3: CSVEDGTSGSGEQYF. The CDR3 DNA reads as TGCAGCGTTGAAGATGGGACTAGCGGGAGCGGCGAGCAGTACTTC.

The chain has TRBV21-1 and TRBJ2-7; the listed D gene, TRBD1, was not tested against the DNA. TRBV21-1 is marked as a pseudogene. The CDR3 is 11 amino acids. This CDR3 is CASSKHYEQYF. In DNA form, the CDR3 reads TGTGCCAGCAGCAAACACTACGAGCAGTACTTC.

CDR3 DNA sequence: TGTGCCAGCAGCTTAGCAGGGCCCTCCTACAATGAGCAGTTCTTC. Its protein product is CASSLAGPSYNEQFF. The chain recombines TRBV11-3 with TRBJ2-1; TRBD1 is a possible D gene (5 bases). Looked up from germline, CDR1 is SGHNT and CDR2 is YENEEA. V shed 1 base and J shed 0 bases, with 7 bases lying between them. CDR3 length equals 15 residues.